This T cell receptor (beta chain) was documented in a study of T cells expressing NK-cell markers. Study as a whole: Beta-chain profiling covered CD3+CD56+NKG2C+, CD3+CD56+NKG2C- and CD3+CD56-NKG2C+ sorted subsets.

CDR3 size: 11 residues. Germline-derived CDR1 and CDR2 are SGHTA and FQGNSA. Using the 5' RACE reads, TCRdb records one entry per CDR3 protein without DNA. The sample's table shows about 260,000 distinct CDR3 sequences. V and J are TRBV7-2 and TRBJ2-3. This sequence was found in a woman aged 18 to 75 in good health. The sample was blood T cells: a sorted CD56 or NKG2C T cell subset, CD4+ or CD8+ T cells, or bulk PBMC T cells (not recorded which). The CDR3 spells CASQYTDTQYF.